This T cell receptor beta chain was identified in a study of blood T cell repertoires in COVID-19. Overall study: Acute and convalescent COVID-19 samples came from the United States, Italy and Spain. Nucleic acid was either cDNA or gDNA, and it came from T cells, B-cell-depleted T cells, or PBMCs.

The ends were cut back, 6 bases at V and 0 bases at J, with 17 bases in the middle. Germline CDR1 reads SNHLY; CDR2 reads FYNNEI. The CDR3 sequence is 16 residues long. In the original workflow: Nucleated cell counts were estimated from reference gene primer amplification. Measured with immunoSEQ multiplex PCR; TCRdb has only the in-frame clones, and not every one. The DNA was the basis for D and trimming; V, J and clone size are from that table. The sample contains around 200,000 clones, around nine tenths of which appear only once. The sequence was obtained from a man aged 35-49 years with acute or convalescent COVID-19. The specimen sequenced was peripheral blood. The chain combines TRBV2 with TRBJ1-1; D uncertain. The CDR3 loop is CASRSGGGHMNTEAFF. The CDR3 region has the DNA TGTGCCAGCAGATCCGGAGGAGGGCACATGAACACTGAAGCTTTCTTT.